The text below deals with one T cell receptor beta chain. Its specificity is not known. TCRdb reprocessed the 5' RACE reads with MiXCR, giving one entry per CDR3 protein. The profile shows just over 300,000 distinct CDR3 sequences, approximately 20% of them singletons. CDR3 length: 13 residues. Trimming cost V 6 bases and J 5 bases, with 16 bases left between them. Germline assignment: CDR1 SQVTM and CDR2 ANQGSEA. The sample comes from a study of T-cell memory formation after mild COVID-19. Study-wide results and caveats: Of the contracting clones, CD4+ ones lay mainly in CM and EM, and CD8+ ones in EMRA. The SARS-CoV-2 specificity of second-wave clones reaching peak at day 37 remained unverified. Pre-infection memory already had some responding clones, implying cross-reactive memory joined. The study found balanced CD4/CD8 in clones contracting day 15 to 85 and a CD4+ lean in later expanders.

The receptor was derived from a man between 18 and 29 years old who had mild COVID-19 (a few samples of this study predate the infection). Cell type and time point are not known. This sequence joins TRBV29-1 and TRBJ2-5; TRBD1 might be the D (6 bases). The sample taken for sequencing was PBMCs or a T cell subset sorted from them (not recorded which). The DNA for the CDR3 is TGCAGCGTAGTGGGTGGACAGATCGAGACCCAGTACTTC. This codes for CSVVGGQIETQYF. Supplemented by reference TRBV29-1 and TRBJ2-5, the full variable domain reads SAVISQKPSRDICQRGTSLTIQCQVDSQVTMMFWYRQQPGQSLTLIATANQGSEATYESGFVIDKFPISRPNLTFSTLTVSNMSPEDSSIYLCSVVGGQIETQYFGPGTRLLVL.